This T cell receptor (beta chain) comes out of a study of CD8 T cells in ankylosing spondylitis. Study observations and caveats: Significant enrichment of disease-linked clones was reportedly seen in matched ankylosing spondylitis synovial fluid. One TCR beta motif, made up of 7 or 8 highly homologous variants, appeared characteristic of ankylosing spondylitis blood.

A few counts support this clonotype. Its antigen is still unknown. TCRdb used MiXCR to reprocess the 5' RACE reads, holding one entry per CDR3 protein. The table includes about 540,000 distinct CDR3 sequences, roughly 13% detected once. The CDR3 is made up of 16 amino acids. The V gene's germline CDR1 is MNHEY and CDR2 SVGEGT. V lost 5 bases and J lost 4, with 20 bases in between. The sample consisted of blood, either unsorted or a sorted T cell fraction (not recorded which). The genes are TRBV6-2 or TRBV6-3 and TRBJ1-2; possibly TRBD1 for D (6 bases). This sequence originates from a male donor with ankylosing spondylitis. The CDR3 bases are TGTGCCAGCAGTCCCCGGGGGCAGCGGACGGTCTATGGCTACACCTTC. It encodes CASSPRGQRTVYGYTF.